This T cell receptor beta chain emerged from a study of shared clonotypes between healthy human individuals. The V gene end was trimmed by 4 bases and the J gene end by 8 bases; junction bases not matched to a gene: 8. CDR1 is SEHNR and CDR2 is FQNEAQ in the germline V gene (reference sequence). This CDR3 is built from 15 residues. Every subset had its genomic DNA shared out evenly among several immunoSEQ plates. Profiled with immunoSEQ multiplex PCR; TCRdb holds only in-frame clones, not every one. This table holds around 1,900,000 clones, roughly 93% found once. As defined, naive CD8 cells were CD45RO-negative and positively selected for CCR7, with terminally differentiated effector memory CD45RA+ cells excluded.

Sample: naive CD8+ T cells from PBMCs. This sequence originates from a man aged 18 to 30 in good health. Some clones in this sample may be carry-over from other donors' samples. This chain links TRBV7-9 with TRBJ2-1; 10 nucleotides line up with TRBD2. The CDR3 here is CASSSGLAVWDEQFF. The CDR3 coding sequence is TGTGCCAGCAGCTCCGGACTAGCGGTTTGGGATGAGCAGTTCTTC.